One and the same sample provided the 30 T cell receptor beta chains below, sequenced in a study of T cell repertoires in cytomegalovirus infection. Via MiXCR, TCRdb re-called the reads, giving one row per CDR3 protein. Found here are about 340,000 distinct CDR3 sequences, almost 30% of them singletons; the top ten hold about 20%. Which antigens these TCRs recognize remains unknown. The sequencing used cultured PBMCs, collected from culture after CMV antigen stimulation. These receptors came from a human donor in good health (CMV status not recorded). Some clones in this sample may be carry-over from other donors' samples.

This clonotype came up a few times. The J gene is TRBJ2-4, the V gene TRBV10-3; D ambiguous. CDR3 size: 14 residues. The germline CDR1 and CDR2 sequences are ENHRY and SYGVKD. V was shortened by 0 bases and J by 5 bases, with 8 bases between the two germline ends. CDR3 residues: CAISESARENIQYF. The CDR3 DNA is TGTGCCATCAGTGAGTCGGCCAGAGAAAACATTCAGTACTTC.

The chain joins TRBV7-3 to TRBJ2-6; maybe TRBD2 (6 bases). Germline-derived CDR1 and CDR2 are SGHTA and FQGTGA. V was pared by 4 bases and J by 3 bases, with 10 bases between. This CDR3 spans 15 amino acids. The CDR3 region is CASSSWTIGANVLTF. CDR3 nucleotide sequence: TGTGCCAGCAGCTCCTGGACTATTGGGGCCAACGTCCTGACTTTC.

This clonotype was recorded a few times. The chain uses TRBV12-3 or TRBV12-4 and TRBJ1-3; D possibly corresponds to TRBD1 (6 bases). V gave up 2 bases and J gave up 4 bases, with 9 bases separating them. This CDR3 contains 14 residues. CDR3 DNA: TGTGCCAGCAGTTTATCAGGGGACGGAAACACCATATATTTT. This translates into CASSLSGDGNTIYF.

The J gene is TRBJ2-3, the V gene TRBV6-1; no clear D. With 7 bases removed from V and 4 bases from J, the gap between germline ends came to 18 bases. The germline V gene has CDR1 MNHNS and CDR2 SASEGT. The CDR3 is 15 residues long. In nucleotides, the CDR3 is TGTGCCAGCAAATTGATAGGGCTGATGGCAGATACGCAGTATTTT. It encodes CASKLIGLMADTQYF.

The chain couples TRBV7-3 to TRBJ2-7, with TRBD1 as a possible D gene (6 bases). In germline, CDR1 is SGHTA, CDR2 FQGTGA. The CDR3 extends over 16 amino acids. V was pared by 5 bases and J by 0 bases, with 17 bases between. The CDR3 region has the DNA TGTGCCAGCAGCCCGGAACAGGGACGGAGCTCCTACGAGCAGTACTTC. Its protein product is CASSPEQGRSSYEQYF.

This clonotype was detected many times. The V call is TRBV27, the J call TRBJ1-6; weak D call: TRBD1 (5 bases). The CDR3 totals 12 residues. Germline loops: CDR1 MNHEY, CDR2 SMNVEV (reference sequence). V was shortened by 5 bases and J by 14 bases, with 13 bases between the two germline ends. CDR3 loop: CASSGELGALHF. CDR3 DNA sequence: TGTGCCAGCAGTGGAGAATTGGGGGCCCTCCACTTT.

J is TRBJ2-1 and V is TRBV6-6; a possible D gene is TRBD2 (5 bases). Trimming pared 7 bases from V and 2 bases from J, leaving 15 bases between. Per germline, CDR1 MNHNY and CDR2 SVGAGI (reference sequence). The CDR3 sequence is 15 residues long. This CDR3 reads CASTLDWAAYNEQFF. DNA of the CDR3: TGTGCCAGCACCTTGGACTGGGCCGCCTACAATGAGCAGTTCTTC.

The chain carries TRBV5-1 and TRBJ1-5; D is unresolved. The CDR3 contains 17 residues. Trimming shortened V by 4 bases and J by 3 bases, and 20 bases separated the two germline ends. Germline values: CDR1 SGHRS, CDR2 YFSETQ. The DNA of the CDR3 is TGCGCCAGCAGCCCCGGGCCCAGCGGAGCCAACAATCAGCCCCAGCATTTT. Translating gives CASSPGPSGANNQPQHF.

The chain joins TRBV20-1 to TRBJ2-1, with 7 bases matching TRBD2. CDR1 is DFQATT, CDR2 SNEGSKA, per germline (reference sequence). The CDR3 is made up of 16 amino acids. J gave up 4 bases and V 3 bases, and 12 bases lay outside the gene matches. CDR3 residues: CSASSTLADLYNEQFF. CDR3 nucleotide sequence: TGCAGTGCTAGTTCCACGCTAGCGGATCTTTACAATGAGCAGTTCTTC.

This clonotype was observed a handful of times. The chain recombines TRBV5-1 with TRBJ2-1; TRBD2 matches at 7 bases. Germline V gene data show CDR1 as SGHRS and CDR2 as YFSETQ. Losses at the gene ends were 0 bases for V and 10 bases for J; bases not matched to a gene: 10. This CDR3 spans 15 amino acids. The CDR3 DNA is TGCGCCAGCAGCTTGGCAGCGGGAAGGAGTCTCGAGCAGTTCTTC. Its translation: CASSLAAGRSLEQFF.

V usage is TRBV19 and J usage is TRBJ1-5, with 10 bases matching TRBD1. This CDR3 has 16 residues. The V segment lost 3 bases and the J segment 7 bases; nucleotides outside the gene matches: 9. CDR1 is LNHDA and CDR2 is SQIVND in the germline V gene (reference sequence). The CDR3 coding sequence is TGTGCCAGTAGTATCGCCGGGACAGGGGATTGGCAGCCCCAGCATTTT. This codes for CASSIAGTGDWQPQHF.

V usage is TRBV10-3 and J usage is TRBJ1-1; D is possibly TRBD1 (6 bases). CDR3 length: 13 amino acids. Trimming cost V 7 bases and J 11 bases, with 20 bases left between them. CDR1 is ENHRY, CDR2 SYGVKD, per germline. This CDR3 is CAITQTGSSFAFF. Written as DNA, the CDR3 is TGTGCCATCACTCAGACAGGCTCGAGTTTTGCTTTCTTT.

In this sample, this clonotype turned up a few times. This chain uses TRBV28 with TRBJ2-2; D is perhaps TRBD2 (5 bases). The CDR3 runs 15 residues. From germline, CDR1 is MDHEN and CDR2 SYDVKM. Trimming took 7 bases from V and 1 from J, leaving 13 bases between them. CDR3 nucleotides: TGTGCCAGCACCTTTCGGGGTTTGAACACCGGGGAGCTGTTTTTT. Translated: CASTFRGLNTGELFF.

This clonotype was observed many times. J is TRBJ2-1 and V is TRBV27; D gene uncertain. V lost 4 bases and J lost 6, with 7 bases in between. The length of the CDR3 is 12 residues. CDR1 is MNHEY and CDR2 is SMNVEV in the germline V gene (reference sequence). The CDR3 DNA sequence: TGTGCCAGCAGTTCCCCCGGCAATGAGCAGTTCTTC. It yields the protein CASSSPGNEQFF.

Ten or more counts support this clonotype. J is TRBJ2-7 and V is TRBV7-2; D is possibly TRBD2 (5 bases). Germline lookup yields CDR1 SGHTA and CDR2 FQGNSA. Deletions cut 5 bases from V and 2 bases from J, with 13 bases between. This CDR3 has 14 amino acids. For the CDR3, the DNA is TGTGCCAGCAGCGGCCGGGAATTTCCCTACGAGCAGTACTTC. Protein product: CASSGREFPYEQYF.

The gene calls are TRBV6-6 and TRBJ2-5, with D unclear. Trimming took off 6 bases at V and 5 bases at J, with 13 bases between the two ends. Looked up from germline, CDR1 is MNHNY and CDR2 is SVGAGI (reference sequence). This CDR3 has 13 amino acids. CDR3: CASSSQVGETQYF. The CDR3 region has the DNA TGTGCCAGCAGCTCCCAGGTAGGGGAGACCCAGTACTTC.

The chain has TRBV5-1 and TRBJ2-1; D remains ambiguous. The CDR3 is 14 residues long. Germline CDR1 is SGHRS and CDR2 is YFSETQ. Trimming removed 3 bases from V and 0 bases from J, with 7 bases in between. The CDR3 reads CASSSDGSYNEQFF. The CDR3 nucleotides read TGCGCCAGCAGCTCGGACGGCTCCTACAATGAGCAGTTCTTC.

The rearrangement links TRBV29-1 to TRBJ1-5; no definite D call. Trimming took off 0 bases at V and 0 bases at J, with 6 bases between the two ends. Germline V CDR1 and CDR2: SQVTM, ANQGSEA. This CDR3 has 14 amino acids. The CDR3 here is CSVEEPGSNQPQHF. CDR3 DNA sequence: TGCAGCGTTGAAGAACCGGGTAGCAATCAGCCCCAGCATTTT. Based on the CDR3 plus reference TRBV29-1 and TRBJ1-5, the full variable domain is SAVISQKPSRDICQRGTSLTIQCQVDSQVTMMFWYRQQPGQSLTLIATANQGSEATYESGFVIDKFPISRPNLTFSTLTVSNMSPEDSSIYLCSVEEPGSNQPQHFGDGTRLSIL.

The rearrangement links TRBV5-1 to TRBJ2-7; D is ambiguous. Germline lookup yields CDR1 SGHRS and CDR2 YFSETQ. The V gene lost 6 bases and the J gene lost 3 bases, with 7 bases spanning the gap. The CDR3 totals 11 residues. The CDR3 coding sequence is TGCGCCAGCAAAGTAGACTACGAGCAGTACTTC. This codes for CASKVDYEQYF.

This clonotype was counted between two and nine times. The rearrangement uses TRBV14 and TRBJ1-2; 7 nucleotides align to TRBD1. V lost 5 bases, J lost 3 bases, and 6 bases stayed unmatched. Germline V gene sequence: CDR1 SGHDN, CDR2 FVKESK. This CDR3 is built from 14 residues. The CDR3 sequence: CASSYSDRDYGYTF. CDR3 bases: TGTGCCAGCAGCTATAGCGACAGGGACTATGGCTACACCTTC.

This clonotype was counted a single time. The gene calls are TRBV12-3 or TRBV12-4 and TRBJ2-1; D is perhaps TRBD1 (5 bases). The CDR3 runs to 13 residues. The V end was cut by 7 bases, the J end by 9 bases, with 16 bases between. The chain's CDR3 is CASKIVIGVEQFF. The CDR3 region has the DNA TGTGCCAGCAAAATAGTAATAGGGGTTGAGCAGTTCTTC.

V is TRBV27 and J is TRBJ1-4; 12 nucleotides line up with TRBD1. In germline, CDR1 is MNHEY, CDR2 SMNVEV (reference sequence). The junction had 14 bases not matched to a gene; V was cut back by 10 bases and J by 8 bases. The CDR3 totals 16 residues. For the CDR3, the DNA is TGTGCCACCATCACGGGACAGGGGGCTCCGGGGGAAAAACTGTTTTTT. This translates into CATITGQGAPGEKLFF.

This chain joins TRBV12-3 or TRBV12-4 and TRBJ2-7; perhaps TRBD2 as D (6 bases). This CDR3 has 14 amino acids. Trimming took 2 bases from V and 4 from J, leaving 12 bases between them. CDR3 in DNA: TGTGCCAGCAGTTTATCCGGGGGACGGTACGAGCAGTACTTC. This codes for CASSLSGGRYEQYF.

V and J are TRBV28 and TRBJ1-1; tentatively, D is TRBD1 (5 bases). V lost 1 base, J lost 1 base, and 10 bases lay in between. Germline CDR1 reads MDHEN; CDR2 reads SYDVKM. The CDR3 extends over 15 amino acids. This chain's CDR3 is CASSLLTDPNTEAFF. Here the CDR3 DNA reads TGTGCCAGCAGTTTATTGACAGATCCGAACACTGAAGCTTTCTTT.

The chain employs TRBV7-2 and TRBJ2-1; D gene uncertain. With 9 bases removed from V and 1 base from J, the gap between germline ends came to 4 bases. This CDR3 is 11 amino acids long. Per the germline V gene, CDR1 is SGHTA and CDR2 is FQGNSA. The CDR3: CASASYNEQFF. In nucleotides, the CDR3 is TGTGCCAGTGCATCCTACAATGAGCAGTTCTTC. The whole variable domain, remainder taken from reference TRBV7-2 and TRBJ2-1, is GAGVSQSPSNKVTEKGKDVELRCDPISGHTALYWYRQSLGQGLEFLIYFQGNSAPDKSGLPSDRFSAERTGGSVSTLTIQRTQQEDSAVYLCASASYNEQFFGPGTRLTVL.

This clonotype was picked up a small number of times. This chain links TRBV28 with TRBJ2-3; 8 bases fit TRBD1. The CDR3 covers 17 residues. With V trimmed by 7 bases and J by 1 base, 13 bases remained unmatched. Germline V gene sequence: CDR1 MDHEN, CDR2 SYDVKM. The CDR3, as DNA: TGTGCCAGCAATCCACAGACCGGGACAGGCGGCACAGATACGCAGTATTTT. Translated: CASNPQTGTGGTDTQYF. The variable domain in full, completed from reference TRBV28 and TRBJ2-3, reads DVKVTQSSRYLVKRTGEKVFLECVQDMDHENMFWYRQDPGLGLRLIYFSYDVKMKEKGDIPEGYSVSREKKERFSLILESASTNQTSMYLCASNPQTGTGGTDTQYFGPGTRLTVL.

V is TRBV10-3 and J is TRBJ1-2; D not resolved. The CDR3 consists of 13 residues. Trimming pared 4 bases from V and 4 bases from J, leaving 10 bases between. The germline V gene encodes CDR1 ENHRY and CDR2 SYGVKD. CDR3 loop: CAISGSEVYGYTF. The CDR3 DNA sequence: TGTGCCATCAGTGGGTCGGAGGTCTATGGCTACACCTTC.

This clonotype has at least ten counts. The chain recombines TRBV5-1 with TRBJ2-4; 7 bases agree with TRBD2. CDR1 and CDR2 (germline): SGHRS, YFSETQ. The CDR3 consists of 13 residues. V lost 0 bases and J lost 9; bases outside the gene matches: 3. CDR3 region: CASSLEGGGIQYF. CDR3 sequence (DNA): TGCGCCAGCAGCTTGGAAGGCGGGGGCATTCAGTACTTC.

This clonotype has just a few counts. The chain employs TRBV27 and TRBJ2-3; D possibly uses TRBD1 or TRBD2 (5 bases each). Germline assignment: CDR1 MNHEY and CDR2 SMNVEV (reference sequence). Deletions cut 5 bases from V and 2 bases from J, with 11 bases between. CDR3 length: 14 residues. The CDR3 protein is CASSIGTATDTQYF. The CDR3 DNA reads TGTGCCAGCAGTATAGGGACGGCCACAGATACGCAGTATTTT.

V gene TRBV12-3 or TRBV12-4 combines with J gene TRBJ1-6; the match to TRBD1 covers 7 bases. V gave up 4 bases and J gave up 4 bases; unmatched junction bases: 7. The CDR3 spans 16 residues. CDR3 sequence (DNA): TGTGCCAGCAGTTGGGCAGGGGGATCTTATAATTCACCCCTCCACTTT. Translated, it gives CASSWAGGSYNSPLHF.